A selection of T cell receptor beta chains follows, all from one sample in a study of T cells after yellow fever vaccination. TCRdb ran MiXCR on the 5' RACE reads and lists one entry per CDR3 protein. The sample holds a few hundred thousand distinct CDR3 sequences, 3% to 4.5% seen once. The input for sequencing was PBMCs, taken on the day of the yellow fever booster vaccination. The receptor set was obtained from a young man who received the YFV17D yellow fever vaccine. CDR3s include the opening cysteine and the closing phenylalanine or tryptophan. D genes are given only for firm matches. The size field is filled for only some rows; it gives once, few, many or a size class.

j_call	clone_size	v_call	d_call	cdr3_nt	cdr3_aa
TRBJ1-2	few	TRBV7-8	NA	TGTGCCAGCAGCCCTCAGACTTCTTACTATGGCTACACCTTC	CASSPQTSYYGYTF
TRBJ2-1	many	TRBV29-1	NA	TGCAGCGGCCGACCCCTACTAGGGGGGCAGTTCTTC	CSGRPLLGGQFF
TRBJ2-5	many	TRBV12-3/TRBV12-4	TRBD1	TGTGCCAGCAGTTTAGCGACAGGGAAAGAGACCCAGTACTTC	CASSLATGKETQYF
TRBJ2-1	NA	TRBV27	NA	TGTGCCAGCACCACTTCTGGATCTGGCAATGAGCAGTTCTTC	CASTTSGSGNEQFF
TRBJ2-1	many	TRBV7-6	TRBD1	TGTGCCAGCAGCCGTCCCTTTGACAGGGGCAATGAGCAGTTCTTC	CASSRPFDRGNEQFF
TRBJ1-5	NA	TRBV7-9	NA	TGTGCCAGCAGCTTCGACGGCAATCAGCCCCAGCATTTT	CASSFDGNQPQHF
TRBJ2-3	many	TRBV20-1	NA	TGCAGTGCTAGCGGGGGTTACACAGATACGCAGTATTTT	CSASGGYTDTQYF
TRBJ2-6	many	TRBV7-2	NA	TGTGCCAGCCGAGAACGGCGGGGGCTCTCTGGGGCCAACGTCCTGACTTTC	CASRERRGLSGANVLTF
TRBJ2-1	NA	TRBV5-1	NA	TGCGCCAGCAGCTCGGCCGATGAGCAGTTCTTC	CASSSADEQFF
TRBJ2-3	few	TRBV5-4	TRBD1	TGTGCCAGCAGCTCCTCGACAGGGAGAAGCACAGATACGCAGTATTTT	CASSSSTGRSTDTQYF
TRBJ2-3	once	TRBV20-1	NA	TGCAGTGCGCAGAGGACGCACAGCACAGATACGCAGTATTTT	CSAQRTHSTDTQYF
TRBJ2-2	few	TRBV15	TRBD2	TGTGCCACCAGCGTTAGCGGGGGGGTCGCCGGGGAGCTGTTTTTT	CATSVSGGVAGELFF
TRBJ2-5	many	TRBV6-2/TRBV6-3	NA	TGTGCCAGCAGTTACAGGGCCGGGGACCACTCGGGGCTTGGGGAGACCCAGTACTTC	CASSYRAGDHSGLGETQYF
TRBJ2-2	NA	TRBV4-2	NA	TGTGCCAGCAGCCAAGAGACAGACCGTGGGGAGCTGTTTTTT	CASSQETDRGELFF
TRBJ2-2	many	TRBV3-1	TRBD2	TGTGCCAGCAGCCAAGGTCTAGCGGGGGACACCACCGGGGAGCTGTTTTTT	CASSQGLAGDTTGELFF
TRBJ2-7	few	TRBV28	TRBD1	TGTGCCAGCAGTTTCCACGGGACAGGGAACGGCGAGCAGTACTTC	CASSFHGTGNGEQYF
TRBJ2-3	NA	TRBV5-1	NA	TGCGCCAGCAGCTTTAAAACTATATTTAGCACAGATACGCAGTATTTT	CASSFKTIFSTDTQYF
TRBJ2-2	NA	TRBV5-5	NA	TGTGCCAGCAGCGCAGCCAGGGTTTATATCCCCGGGGAGCTGTTTTTT	CASSAARVYIPGELFF
TRBJ1-5	few	TRBV5-8	NA	TGTGCCAGCAGCTTGCCCGGGACCCGATATAGCAATCAGCCCCAGCATTTT	CASSLPGTRYSNQPQHF
TRBJ1-3	many	TRBV9	NA	TGTGCCAGCAGCGTAGCGCCAGAACACTCTGGAAACACCATATATTTT	CASSVAPEHSGNTIYF
TRBJ2-3	many	TRBV6-5	NA	TGTGCCAGCAGTGCTAGCCCAGATACGCAGTATTTT	CASSASPDTQYF
TRBJ2-3	NA	TRBV7-2	TRBD2	TGTGCCAGCAGCTTCGGGGGGGTCACAGATACGCAGTATTTT	CASSFGGVTDTQYF
TRBJ2-3	many	TRBV18	TRBD2	TGTGCCAGCTCATCCGGGACTAGCCCCACAGATACGCAGTATTTT	CASSSGTSPTDTQYF
TRBJ1-1	few	TRBV7-2	TRBD1	TGTGCCAGCAGGGGACAGGCCAAAGGCACTGAAGCTTTCTTT	CASRGQAKGTEAFF